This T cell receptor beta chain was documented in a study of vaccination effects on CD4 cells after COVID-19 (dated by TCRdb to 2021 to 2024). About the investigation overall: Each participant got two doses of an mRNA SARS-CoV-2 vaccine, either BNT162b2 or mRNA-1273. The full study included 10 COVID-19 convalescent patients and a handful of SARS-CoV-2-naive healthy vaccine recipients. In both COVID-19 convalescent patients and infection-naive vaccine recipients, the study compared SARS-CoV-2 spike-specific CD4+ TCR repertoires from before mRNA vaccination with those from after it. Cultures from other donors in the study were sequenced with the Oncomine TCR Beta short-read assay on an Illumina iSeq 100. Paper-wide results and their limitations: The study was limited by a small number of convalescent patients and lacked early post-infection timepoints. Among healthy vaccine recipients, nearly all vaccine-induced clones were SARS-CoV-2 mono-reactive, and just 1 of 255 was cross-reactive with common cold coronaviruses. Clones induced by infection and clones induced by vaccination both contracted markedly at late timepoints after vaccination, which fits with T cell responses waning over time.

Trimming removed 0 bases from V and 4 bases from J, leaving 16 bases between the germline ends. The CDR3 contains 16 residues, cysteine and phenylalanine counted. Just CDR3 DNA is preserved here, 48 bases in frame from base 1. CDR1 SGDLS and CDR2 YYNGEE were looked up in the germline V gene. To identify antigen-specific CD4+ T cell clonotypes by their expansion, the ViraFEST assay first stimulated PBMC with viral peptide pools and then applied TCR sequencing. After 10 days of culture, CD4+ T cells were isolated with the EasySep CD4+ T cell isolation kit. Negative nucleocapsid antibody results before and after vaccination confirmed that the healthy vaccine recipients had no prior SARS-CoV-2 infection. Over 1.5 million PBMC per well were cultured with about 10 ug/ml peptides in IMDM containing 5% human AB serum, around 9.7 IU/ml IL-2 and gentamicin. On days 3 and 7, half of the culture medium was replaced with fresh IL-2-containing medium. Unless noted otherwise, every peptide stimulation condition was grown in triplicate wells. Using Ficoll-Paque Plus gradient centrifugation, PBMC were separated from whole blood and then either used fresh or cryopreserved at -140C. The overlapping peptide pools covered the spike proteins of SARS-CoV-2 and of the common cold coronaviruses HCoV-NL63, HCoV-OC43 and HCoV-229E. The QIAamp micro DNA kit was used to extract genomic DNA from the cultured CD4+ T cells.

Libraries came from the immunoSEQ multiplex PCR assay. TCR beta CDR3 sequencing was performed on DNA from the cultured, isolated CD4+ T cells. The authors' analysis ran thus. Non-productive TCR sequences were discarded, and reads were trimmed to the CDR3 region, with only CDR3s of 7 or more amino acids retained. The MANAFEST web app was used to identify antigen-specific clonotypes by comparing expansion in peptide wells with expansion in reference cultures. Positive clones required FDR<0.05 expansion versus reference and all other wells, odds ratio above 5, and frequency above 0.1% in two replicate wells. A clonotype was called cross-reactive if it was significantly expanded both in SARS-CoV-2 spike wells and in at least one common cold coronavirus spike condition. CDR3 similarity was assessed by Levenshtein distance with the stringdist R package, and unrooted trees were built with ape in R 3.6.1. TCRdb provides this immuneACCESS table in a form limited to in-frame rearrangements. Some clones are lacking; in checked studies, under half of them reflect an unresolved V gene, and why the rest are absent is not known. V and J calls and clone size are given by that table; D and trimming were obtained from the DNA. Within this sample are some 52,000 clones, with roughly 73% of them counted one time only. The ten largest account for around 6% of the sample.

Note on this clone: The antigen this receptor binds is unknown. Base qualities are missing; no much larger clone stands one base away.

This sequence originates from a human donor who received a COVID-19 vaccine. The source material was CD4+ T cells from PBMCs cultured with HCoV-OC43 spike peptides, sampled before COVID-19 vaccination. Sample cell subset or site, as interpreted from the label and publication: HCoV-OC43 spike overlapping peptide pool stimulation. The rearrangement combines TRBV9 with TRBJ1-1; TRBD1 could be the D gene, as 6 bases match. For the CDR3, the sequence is CASSVEGVRAGTEAFF. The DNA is TGTGCCAGCAGCGTAGAGGGGGTTAGGGCTGGCACTGAAGCTTTCTTT.